This T cell receptor (beta chain) was captured by sequencing in a study of cytomegalovirus exposure and HLA in healthy donors. It was with 60 Vbeta and 13 Jbeta primers that the PCR ran. Sequencing was performed with immunoSEQ multiplex PCR; in TCRdb, only in-frame clones are kept and a portion is missing. The repertoire holds some 130,000 clones, with under 80% as singletons. Unrecorded immune exposures were likely, despite nominal health at sampling. With V trimmed by 7 bases and J by 3 bases, 9 bases remained unmatched. This CDR3 is built from 15 residues. The germline V gene has CDR1 LNHDA and CDR2 SQIVND (reference sequence).

The source of this sequence is a woman in her fifties or sixties in good health and CMV-seropositive. V usage is TRBV19 and J usage is TRBJ2-3, with 8 bases aligning to TRBD1. Sequenced input: PBMCs. The CDR3 region is CASTPGRGPTDTQYF. For the CDR3, the DNA is TGTGCCAGTACCCCGGGCAGGGGGCCGACAGATACGCAGTATTTT.